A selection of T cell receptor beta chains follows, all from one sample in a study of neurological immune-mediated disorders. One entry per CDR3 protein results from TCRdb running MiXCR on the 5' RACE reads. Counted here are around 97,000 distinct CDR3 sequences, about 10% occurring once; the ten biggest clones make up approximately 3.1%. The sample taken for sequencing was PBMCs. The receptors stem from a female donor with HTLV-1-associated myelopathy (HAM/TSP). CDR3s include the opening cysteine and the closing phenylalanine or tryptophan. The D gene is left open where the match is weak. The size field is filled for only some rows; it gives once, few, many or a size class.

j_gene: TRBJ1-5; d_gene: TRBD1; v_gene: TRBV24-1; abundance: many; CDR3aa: CATSRTWDRVDQPQHF; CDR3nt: TGTGCCACCAGTCGTACCTGGGACAGGGTAGATCAGCCCCAGCATTTT
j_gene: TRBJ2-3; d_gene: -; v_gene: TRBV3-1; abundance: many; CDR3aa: CASSQIGRDTQYF; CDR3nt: TGTGCCAGCAGCCAAATAGGGCGGGATACGCAGTATTTT
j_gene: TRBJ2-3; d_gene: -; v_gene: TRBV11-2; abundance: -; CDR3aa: CASSRRQTSTDTQYF; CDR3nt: TGTGCCAGCAGCCGGAGACAGACAAGCACAGATACGCAGTATTTT
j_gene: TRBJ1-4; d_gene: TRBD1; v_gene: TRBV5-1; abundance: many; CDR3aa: CASSLGQGVGLGKLFF; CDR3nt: TGCGCCAGCAGCTTGGGTCAGGGGGTAGGGCTCGGAAAACTGTTTTTT
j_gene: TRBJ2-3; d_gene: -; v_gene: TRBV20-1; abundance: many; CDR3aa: CSAYKEGVLTDTQYF; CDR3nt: TGCAGTGCTTACAAAGAGGGGGTTTTGACAGATACGCAGTATTTT
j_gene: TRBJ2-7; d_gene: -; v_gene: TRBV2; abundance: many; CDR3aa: CASTPGRGTYEQYF; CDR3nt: TGTGCCAGCACTCCGGGACGGGGTACCTACGAGCAGTACTTC
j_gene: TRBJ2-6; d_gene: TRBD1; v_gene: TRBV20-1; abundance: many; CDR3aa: CSARDRRSGANVLTF; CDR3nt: TGCAGTGCTAGGGACAGGCGCTCTGGGGCCAACGTCCTGACTTTC
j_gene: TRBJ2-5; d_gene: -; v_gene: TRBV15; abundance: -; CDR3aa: CATSRTGGWETQYF; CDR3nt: TGTGCTACCAGCAGGACTGGGGGCTGGGAGACCCAGTACTTC
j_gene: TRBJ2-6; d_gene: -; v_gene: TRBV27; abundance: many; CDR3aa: CASALAGAGANVLTF; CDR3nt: TGTGCCAGCGCCCTAGCAGGAGCTGGGGCCAACGTCCTGACTTTC
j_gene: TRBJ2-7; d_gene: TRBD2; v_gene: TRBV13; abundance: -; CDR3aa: CASSLVGLGGPEQYF; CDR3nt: TGTGCCAGCAGCTTAGTAGGACTAGGAGGGCCCGAGCAGTACTTC
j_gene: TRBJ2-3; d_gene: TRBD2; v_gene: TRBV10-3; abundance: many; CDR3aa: CAISNGGARDTQYF; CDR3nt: TGTGCCATCAGCAACGGGGGGGCTAGAGATACGCAGTATTTT
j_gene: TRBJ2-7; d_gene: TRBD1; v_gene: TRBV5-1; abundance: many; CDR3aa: CASSSPGQLYEQYF; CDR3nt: TGCGCCAGCAGCTCACCGGGACAGCTTTACGAGCAGTACTTC
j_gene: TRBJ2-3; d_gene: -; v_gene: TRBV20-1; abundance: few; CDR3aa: CSARVVGGLNTQYF; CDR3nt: TGCAGTGCTAGAGTAGTGGGGGGCCTAAATACGCAGTATTTT
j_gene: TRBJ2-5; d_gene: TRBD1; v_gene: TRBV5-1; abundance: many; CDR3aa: CASSPGTERETQYF; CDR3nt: TGCGCCAGCAGCCCTGGGACAGAGAGAGAGACCCAGTACTTC
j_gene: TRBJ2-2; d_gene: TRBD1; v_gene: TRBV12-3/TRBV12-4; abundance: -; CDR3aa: CASRSGTGQTGELFF; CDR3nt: TGTGCCAGCAGATCCGGGACAGGGCAAACCGGGGAGCTGTTTTTT
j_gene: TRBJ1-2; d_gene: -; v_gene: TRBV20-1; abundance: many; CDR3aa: CSASQGLYYGYTF; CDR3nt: TGCAGTGCTAGCCAGGGCCTATACTATGGCTACACCTTC
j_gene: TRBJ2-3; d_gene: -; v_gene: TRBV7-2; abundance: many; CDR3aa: CASSPRPRGHTQYF; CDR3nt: TGTGCCAGCAGCCCTCGGCCTCGGGGGCATACGCAGTATTTT
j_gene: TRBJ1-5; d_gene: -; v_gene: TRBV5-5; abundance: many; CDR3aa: CASSLEYGWTVGGQPQHF; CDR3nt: TGTGCCAGCAGCTTGGAGTACGGGTGGACGGTAGGAGGTCAGCCCCAGCATTTT
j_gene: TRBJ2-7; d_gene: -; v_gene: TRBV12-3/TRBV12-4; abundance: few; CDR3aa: CASGKVRGLYSYEQYF; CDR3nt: TGTGCCAGCGGTAAAGTCAGGGGCTTGTATTCCTACGAGCAGTACTTC
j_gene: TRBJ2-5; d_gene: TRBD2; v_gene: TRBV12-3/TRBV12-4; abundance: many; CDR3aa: CASSHPSGGVQYF; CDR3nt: TGTGCCAGCAGTCACCCTAGCGGGGGGGTCCAGTACTTC
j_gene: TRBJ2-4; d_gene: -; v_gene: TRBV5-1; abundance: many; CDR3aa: CASSLEGAPNIQYF; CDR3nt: TGCGCCAGCAGCTTGGAAGGAGCCCCCAACATTCAGTACTTC
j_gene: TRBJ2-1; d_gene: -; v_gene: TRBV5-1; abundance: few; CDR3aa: CASSFNPRESSYNEQFF; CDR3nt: TGCGCCAGCAGCTTTAATCCTCGGGAAAGCTCCTACAATGAGCAGTTCTTC
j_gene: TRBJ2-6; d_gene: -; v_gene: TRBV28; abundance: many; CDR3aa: CASSPLGVAGANVLTF; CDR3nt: TGTGCCAGCAGTCCCCTCGGGGTTGCTGGGGCCAACGTCCTGACTTTC
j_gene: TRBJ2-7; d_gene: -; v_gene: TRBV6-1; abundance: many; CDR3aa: CASSEFGQEQYF; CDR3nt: TGTGCCAGCAGTGAATTCGGGCAGGAGCAGTACTTC
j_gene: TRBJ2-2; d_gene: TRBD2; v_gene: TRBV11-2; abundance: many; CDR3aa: CASSTTPSGANTGELFF; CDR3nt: TGTGCCAGCAGCACAACTCCTAGCGGGGCGAACACCGGGGAGCTGTTTTTT
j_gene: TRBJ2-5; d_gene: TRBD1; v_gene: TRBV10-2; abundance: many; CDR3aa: CASNNRGVMETQYF; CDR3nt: TGCGCCAGCAATAACAGGGGAGTTATGGAGACCCAGTACTTC
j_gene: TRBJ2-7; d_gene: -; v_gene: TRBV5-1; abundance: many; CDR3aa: CASSTPGYEQYF; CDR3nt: TGCGCCAGCAGCACACCCGGCTACGAGCAGTACTTC
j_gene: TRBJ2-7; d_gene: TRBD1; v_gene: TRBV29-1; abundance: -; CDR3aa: CSVESSGQGKEQYF; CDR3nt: TGCAGCGTTGAGTCATCGGGACAGGGGAAGGAGCAGTACTTC
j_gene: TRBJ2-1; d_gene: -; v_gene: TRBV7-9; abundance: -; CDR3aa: CASSYQARDFDEQFF; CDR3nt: TGTGCCAGCAGTTACCAAGCCCGGGACTTCGATGAGCAGTTCTTC
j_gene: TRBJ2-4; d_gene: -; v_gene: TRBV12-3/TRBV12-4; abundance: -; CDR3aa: CASSLTSSKHIQYF; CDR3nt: TGTGCCAGCAGTTTAACATCGTCCAAACACATTCAGTACTTC
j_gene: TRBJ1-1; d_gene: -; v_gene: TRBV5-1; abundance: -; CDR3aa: CASSLYRGVDTEAFF; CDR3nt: TGCGCCAGCAGCTTGTATCGGGGTGTGGACACTGAAGCTTTCTTT
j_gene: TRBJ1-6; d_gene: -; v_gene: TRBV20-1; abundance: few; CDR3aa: CSANRGAGENSPLHF; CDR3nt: TGCAGTGCTAATCGGGGCGCAGGAGAAAATTCACCCCTCCACTTT
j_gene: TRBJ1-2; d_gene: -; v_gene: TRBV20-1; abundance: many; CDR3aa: CSARNGYTF; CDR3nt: TGCAGTGCTAGAAATGGCTACACCTTC
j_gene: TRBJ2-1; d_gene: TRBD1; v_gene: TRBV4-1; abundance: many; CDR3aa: CASRLTGRNEQFF; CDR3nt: TGCGCCAGCAGACTGACAGGGAGAAATGAGCAGTTCTTC
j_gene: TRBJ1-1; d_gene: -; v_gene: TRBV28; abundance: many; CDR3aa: CASSSGTGKTEAFF; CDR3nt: TGTGCCAGCAGTTCCGGGACCGGGAAAACTGAAGCTTTCTTT
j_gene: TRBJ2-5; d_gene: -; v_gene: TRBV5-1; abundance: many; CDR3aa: CASSLAGTSQETQYF; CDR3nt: TGCGCCAGCAGCTTGGCGGGGACCTCCCAAGAGACCCAGTACTTC
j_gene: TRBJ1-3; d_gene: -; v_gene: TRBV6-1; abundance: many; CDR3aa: CASSEALLGSASGNTIYF; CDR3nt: TGTGCCAGCAGTGAAGCGCTTCTAGGCAGTGCCTCTGGAAACACCATATATTTT
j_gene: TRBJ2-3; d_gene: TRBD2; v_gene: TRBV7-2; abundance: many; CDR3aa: CASSSSGTGTDTQYF; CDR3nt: TGTGCCAGCAGCTCGAGCGGGACTGGCACAGATACGCAGTATTTT
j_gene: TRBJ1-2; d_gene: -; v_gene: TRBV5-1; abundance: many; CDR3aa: CASSLDRRAGYTF; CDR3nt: TGCGCCAGCAGCTTGGATCGCAGGGCTGGCTACACCTTC
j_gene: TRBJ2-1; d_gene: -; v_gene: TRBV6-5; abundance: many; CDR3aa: CASSYAPGNEQFF; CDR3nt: TGTGCCAGCAGTTACGCCCCAGGGAACGAGCAGTTCTTC
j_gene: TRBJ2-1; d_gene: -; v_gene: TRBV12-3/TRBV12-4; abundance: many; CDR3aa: CASSLGQGLSGEQFF; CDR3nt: TGTGCCAGCAGCTTAGGTCAGGGACTTTCGGGTGAGCAGTTCTTC
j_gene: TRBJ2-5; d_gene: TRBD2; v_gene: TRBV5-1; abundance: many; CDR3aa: CASSLEGRGGNRETQYF; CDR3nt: TGCGCCAGCAGTCTTGAGGGGCGCGGGGGGAATCGAGAGACCCAGTACTTC
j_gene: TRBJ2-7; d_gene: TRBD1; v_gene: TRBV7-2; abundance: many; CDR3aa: CASSLTGQSYEQYF; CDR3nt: TGTGCCAGCAGCTTGACGGGACAGAGTTACGAGCAGTACTTC
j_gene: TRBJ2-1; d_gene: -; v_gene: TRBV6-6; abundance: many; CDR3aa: CASSYGYRAYPDEQFF; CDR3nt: TGTGCCAGCAGTTACGGGTACCGGGCCTACCCGGATGAGCAGTTCTTC
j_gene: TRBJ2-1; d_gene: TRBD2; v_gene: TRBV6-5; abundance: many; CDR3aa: CASSYSLAGGRSEQFF; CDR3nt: TGTGCCAGCAGTTACTCGTTAGCGGGGGGGCGCAGTGAGCAGTTCTTC
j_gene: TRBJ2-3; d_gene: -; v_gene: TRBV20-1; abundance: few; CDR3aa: CSARGLDSTDTQYF; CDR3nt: TGCAGTGCTAGAGGCCTAGACAGTACAGATACGCAGTATTTT
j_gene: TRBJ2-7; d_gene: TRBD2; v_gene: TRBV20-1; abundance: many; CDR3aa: CSASARGGEQYF; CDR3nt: TGCAGTGCTAGTGCACGGGGGGGCGAGCAGTACTTC
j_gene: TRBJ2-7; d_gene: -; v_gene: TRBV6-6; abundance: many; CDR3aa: CASSPFYEQYF; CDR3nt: TGTGCCAGCAGTCCTTTCTACGAGCAGTACTTC
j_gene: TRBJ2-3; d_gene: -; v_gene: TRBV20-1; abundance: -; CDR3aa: CSATIPWRPTDTQYF; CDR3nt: TGCAGTGCCACTATACCTTGGAGGCCCACAGATACGCAGTATTTT
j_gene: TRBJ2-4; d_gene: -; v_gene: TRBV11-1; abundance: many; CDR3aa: CASSPRLGGGKNIQYF; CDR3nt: TGTGCCAGCAGCCCCAGACTAGGAGGGGGCAAAAACATTCAGTACTTC
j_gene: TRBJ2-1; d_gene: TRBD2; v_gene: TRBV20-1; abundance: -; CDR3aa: CSARPPGGAGEQFF; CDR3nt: TGCAGTGCTAGACCCCCGGGGGGGGCGGGTGAGCAGTTCTTC
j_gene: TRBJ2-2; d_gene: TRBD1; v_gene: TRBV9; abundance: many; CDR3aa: CASGPNLGTAGELFF; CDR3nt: TGTGCCAGCGGTCCCAACCTGGGGACAGCCGGGGAGCTGTTTTTT
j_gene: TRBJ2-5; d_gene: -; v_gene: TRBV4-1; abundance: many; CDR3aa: CASSQDPFGRSQETQYF; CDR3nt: TGCGCCAGCAGCCAAGATCCGTTCGGGCGGTCACAAGAGACCCAGTACTTC
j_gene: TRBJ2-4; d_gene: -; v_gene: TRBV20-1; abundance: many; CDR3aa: CSAVRSPGNNIQYF; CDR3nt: TGCAGTGCTGTGCGTTCCCCCGGTAATAACATTCAGTACTTC
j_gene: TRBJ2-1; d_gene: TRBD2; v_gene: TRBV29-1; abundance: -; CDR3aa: CGDRLATYNEQFF; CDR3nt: TGCGGCGACCGACTAGCTACCTACAATGAGCAGTTCTTC
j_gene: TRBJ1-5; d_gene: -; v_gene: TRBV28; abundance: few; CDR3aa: CASAQLRATQHF; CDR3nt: TGTGCCAGCGCCCAACTAAGAGCTACCCAGCATTTT
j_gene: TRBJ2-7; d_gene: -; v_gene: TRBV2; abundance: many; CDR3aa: CASSRAREQYF; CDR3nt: TGTGCCAGCAGTCGAGCGCGCGAGCAGTACTTC
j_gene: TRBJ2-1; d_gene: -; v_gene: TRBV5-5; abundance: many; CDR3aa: CASSLDARTINEQFF; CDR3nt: TGTGCCAGCAGCTTGGACGCGCGGACGATAAATGAGCAGTTCTTC
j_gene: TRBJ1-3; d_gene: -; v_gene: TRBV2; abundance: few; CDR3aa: CASRPWTSAGNTIYF; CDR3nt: TGTGCCAGCAGACCTTGGACATCTGCTGGAAACACCATATATTTT